One T cell receptor (beta chain) is described in this entry. The antigen is unknown. The sample is drawn from a study of vaccination effects on CD4 cells after COVID-19. Assay: immunoSEQ multiplex PCR; the TCRdb copy retains only in-frame clones and omits some. The sample lists 20,000 to 25,000 clones; around 70% were seen once. The CDR3 spans 15 residues. With V trimmed by 10 bases and J by 2 bases, 9 bases remained unmatched. Looked up from germline, CDR1 is ENHRY and CDR2 is SYGVKD. Expansion of antigen-specific CD4+ T cells with viral peptide pools was carried out by the ViraFEST assay before sequencing. After less than 11 days in culture, the CD4+ T cells were isolated. Two doses of BNT162b2 or mRNA-1273 vaccine were administered to participants.

Source: CD4+ T cells from PBMCs cultured with SARS-CoV-2 spike peptides, taken after COVID-19 vaccination. This clonotype was obtained from a human donor who received a COVID-19 vaccine. The V and J genes are TRBV10-3 and TRBJ2-3, with 10 bases identical to TRBD2. CDR3 sequence: CATGYSGGVTDTQYF. In DNA form, the CDR3 reads TGTGCCACAGGGTACAGCGGGGGGGTCACAGATACGCAGTATTTT.